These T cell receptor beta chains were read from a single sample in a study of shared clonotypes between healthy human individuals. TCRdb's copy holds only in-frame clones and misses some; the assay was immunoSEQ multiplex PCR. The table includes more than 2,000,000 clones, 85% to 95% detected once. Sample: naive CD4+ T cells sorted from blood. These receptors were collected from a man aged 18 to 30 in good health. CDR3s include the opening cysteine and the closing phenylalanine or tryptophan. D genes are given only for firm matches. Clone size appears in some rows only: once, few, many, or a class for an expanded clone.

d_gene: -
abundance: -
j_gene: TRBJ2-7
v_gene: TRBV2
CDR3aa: CASSEGRYEQYF
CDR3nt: TGTGCCAGCAGTGAAGGGCGTTACGAGCAGTACTTC

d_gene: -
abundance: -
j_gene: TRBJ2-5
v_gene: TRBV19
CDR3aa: CASSIAGASETQYF
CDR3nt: TGTGCCAGTAGTATAGCGGGAGCCTCAGAGACCCAGTACTTC

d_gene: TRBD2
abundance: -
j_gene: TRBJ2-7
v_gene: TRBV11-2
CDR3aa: CASSSSGGASYEQYF
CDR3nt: TGTGCCAGCAGCTCCTCGGGGGGGGCCTCCTACGAGCAGTACTTC

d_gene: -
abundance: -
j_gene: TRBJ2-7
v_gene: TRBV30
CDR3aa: CAWSAGSTYEQYF
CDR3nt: TGTGCCTGGAGTGCCGGGAGTACCTACGAGCAGTACTTC

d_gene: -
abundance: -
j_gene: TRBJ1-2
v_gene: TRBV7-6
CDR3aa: CASSLASGIANYGYTF
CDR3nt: TGTGCCAGCAGCTTAGCTTCAGGGATAGCTAACTATGGCTACACCTTC

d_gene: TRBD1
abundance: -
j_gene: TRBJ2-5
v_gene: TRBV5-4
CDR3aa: CASSSGDRVGETQYF
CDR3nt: TGTGCCAGCAGCTCAGGGGACAGGGTAGGGGAGACCCAGTACTTC

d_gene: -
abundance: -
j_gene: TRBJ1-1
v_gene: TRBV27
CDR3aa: CASRGGLRTEAFF
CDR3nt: TGTGCCAGCAGGGGAGGGCTGAGGACTGAAGCTTTCTTT

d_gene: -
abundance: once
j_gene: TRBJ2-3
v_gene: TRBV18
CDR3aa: CASSPPQNTQYF
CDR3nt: TGTGCCAGCTCACCACCTCAGAATACGCAGTATTTT

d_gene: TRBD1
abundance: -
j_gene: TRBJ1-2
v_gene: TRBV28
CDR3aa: CASSSWDREYGYTF
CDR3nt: TGTGCCAGCAGTTCCTGGGACAGGGAGTATGGCTACACCTTC

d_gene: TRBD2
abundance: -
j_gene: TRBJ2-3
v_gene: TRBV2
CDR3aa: CASRLIAGSTDTQYF
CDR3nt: TGTGCCAGCAGGTTAATAGCGGGAAGCACAGATACGCAGTATTTT

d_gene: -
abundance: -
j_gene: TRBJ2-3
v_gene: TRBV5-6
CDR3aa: CASSPVPTDTQYF
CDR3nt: TGTGCCAGCAGCCCGGTCCCCACAGATACGCAGTATTTT

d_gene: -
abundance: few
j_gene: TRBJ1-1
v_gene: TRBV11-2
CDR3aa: CASSLTAMNTEAFF
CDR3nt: TGTGCCAGCAGCCTCACAGCCATGAACACTGAAGCTTTCTTT

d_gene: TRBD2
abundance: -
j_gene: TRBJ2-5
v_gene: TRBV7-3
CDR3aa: CASSLRLAGELYF
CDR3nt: TGTGCCAGCAGCCTACGACTAGCGGGGGAACTGTACTTC

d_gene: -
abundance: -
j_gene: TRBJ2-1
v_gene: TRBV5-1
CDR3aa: CASSSNPGQTYNEQFF
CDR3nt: TGCGCCAGCAGCTCGAACCCGGGACAAACCTACAATGAGCAGTTCTTC

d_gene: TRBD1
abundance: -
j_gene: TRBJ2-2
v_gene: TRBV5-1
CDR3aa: CASSGTGGAHGELFF
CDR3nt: TGCGCCAGCAGCGGTACAGGGGGCGCCCACGGGGAGCTGTTTTTT

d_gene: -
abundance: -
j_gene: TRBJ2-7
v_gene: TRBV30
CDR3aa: CAWNQGSSYEQYF
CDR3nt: TGTGCCTGGAACCAGGGAAGCTCCTACGAGCAGTACTTC

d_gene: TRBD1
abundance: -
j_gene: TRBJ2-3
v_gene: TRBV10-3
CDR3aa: CAISESGQGASTDTQYF
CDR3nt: TGTGCCATCAGTGAGTCGGGACAGGGGGCTAGCACAGATACGCAGTATTTT

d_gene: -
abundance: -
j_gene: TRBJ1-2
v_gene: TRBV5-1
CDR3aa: CASSFGDANYGYTF
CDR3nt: TGCGCCAGCAGCTTCGGGGACGCGAACTATGGCTACACCTTC

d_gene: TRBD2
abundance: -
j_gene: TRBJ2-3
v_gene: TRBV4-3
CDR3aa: CASSLGGSGRESTDTQYF
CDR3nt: TGCGCCAGCAGCCTAGGGGGTAGCGGGAGGGAAAGCACAGATACGCAGTATTTT

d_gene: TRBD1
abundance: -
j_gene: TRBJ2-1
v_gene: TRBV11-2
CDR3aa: CASSRGQDYEQFF
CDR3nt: TGTGCCAGCAGCCGGGGACAGGACTATGAGCAGTTCTTC

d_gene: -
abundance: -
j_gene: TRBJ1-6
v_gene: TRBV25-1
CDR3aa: CASSPTGSVTLHF
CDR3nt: TGTGCCAGCTCGCCGACAGGAAGTGTCACCCTCCACTTT

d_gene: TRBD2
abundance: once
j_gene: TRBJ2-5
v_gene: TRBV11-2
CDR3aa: CASSGSSGGETQYF
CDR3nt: TGTGCCAGCAGCGGATCTAGCGGGGGAGAGACCCAGTACTTC

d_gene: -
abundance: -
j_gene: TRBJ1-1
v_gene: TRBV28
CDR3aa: CASSPTARGTEAFF
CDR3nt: TGTGCCAGCAGTCCTACTGCTAGGGGCACTGAAGCTTTCTTT

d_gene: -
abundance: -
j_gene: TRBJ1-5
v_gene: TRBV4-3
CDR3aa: CASSQEVGQGSQPQHF
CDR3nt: TGCGCCAGCAGCCAAGAAGTAGGGCAGGGGTCTCAGCCCCAGCATTTT

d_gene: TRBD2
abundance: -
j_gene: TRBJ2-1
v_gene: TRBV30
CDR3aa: CAWRPGLFPYNEQFF
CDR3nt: TGTGCCTGGAGACCGGGACTATTTCCCTACAATGAGCAGTTCTTC

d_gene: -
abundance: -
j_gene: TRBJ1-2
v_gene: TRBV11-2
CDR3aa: CASSGGINYGYTF
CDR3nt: TGTGCCAGCAGCGGAGGGATTAACTATGGCTACACCTTC

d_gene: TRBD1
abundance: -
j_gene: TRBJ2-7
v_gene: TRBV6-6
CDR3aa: CASSSRGPGYEQYF
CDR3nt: TGTGCCAGCAGTAGCAGGGGGCCAGGCTACGAGCAGTACTTC

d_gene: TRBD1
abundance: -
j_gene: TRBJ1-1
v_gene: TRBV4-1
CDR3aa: CASSQVRTGGQAFF
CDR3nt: TGCGCCAGCAGCCAAGTAAGAACAGGGGGCCAAGCTTTCTTT